The clone carrying this TCR beta chain has just a few counts. Profiled with immunoSEQ multiplex PCR; TCRdb holds only in-frame clones, not every one. The sample has approximately 15,000 clones, around 86% seen once; the top ten hold around an eighth. The data were obtained in a study of technical replicates of blood from a handful of donors. The trim removed 5 bases at V and 3 bases at J, leaving 0 bases unmatched. The CDR3 loop spans 11 amino acids. Germline CDR1 is DFQATT and CDR2 is SNEGSKA (reference sequence). The receptor comes from a human donor in good health. V gene TRBV20-1 combines with J gene TRBJ2-5; 7 bases agree with TRBD1. What was sequenced was PBMCs. The CDR3 is CSADREETQYF. The CDR3 bases are TGCAGTGCTGACAGGGAAGAGACCCAGTACTTC.